The 27 T cell receptor beta chains in this list originate from one sample, sequenced in a study of graft-versus-host responses after intestinal transplantation. Their antigen targets remain unknown. This table comes from immunoSEQ multiplex PCR, and its TCRdb copy is limited to in-frame clones, with some not included. Here the sample spans approximately 89,000 clones, about 90% being singletons. This material consisted of unstimulated CD4+ T cells sorted from spleen or lymph node cells, taken before intestinal transplant. The origin of the receptors is a human donor who received an intestinal transplant.

The chain joins TRBV19 to TRBJ1-1, with a tentative D call TRBD1 (5 bases). The germline V gene encodes CDR1 LNHDA and CDR2 SQIVND (reference sequence). The CDR3 runs 15 residues. V was pared by 5 bases and J by 1 base, with 14 bases between. CDR3 protein: CASSSQGSGNTEAFF. The CDR3 nucleotides are TGTGCCAGTAGTTCCCAGGGTAGTGGGAACACTGAAGCTTTCTTT.

V gene TRBV18 combines with J gene TRBJ2-4; D is possibly TRBD1 (5 bases). Germline V CDR1 and CDR2: KGHSH, LQKENI. The CDR3 length is 15 residues. The V end was cut by 0 bases, the J end by 6 bases, with 12 bases between. The CDR3 coding sequence is TGTGCCAGCTCACCACCGTATGAAACAGGAAACATTCAGTACTTC. Amino acids: CASSPPYETGNIQYF.

This chain connects TRBV5-6 to TRBJ1-1; a weak D match, TRBD1 (6 bases). The CDR3 extends over 16 amino acids. Trimming cost V 4 bases and J 0 bases, with 16 bases left between them. Germline V gives CDR1 SGHDT, CDR2 YYEEEE. The CDR3 region has the DNA TGTGCCAGCAGCCCCGATTGGGGGCGGATGAACACTGAAGCTTTCTTT. The encoded protein is CASSPDWGRMNTEAFF.

The chain is built from TRBV29-1 and TRBJ1-2, with TRBD1 identical over 8 bases. Germline V lookup: CDR1 SQVTM, CDR2 ANQGSEA. J gave up 4 bases and V 0 bases, and 10 bases lay outside the gene matches. The CDR3 is made up of 16 amino acids. The CDR3 sequence: CSVEDVSDRGPYGYTF. The CDR3 DNA is TGCAGCGTTGAAGATGTATCCGACAGGGGTCCCTATGGCTACACCTTC.

The gene calls are TRBV5-1 and TRBJ1-3, with a possible D match to TRBD1 (6 bases). V was trimmed by 4 bases and J by 8 bases, leaving 16 bases between them. This CDR3 is built from 14 residues. The germline gives CDR1 SGHRS, CDR2 YFSETQ. CDR3 in amino acids: CASSVQGRGDTIYF. The CDR3, as DNA: TGCGCCAGCAGCGTTCAGGGGCGTGGGGACACCATATATTTT.

V gene TRBV4-2 combines with J gene TRBJ2-2; 9 nucleotides match TRBD1. Looked up from germline, CDR1 is LGHNA and CDR2 is YNFKEQ. The CDR3 has 17 amino acids. V shed 3 bases, J shed 1 base, and the junction held 6 bases outside the gene matches. CDR3 sequence: CASSQVGQGGNTGELFF. CDR3 in DNA: TGTGCCAGCAGCCAGGTGGGACAGGGAGGGAACACCGGGGAGCTGTTTTTT.

The chain combines TRBV7-6 with TRBJ1-1; D possibly corresponds to TRBD1 (6 bases). The CDR3 consists of 13 residues. The germline gives CDR1 SGHVS, CDR2 FNYEAQ. Trimming stripped 1 base from V and 4 bases from J, with 7 bases between. CDR3 sequence (DNA): TGTGCCAGCAGCTTAGGGACAGTCACTGAAGCTTTCTTT. Translated: CASSLGTVTEAFF.

The chain couples TRBV7-2 to TRBJ2-7; maybe TRBD2 (6 bases). V was trimmed by 2 bases and J by 2 bases, leaving 7 bases between them. CDR1 and CDR2 (germline): SGHTA, FQGNSA. This CDR3 is built from 13 residues. CDR3 in DNA: TGTGCCAGCAGCTTATCGGGGGCCTACGAGCAGTACTTC. The encoded protein is CASSLSGAYEQYF.

V and J are TRBV5-1 and TRBJ2-1; 9 bases fit TRBD2. Per the germline V gene, CDR1 is SGHRS and CDR2 is YFSETQ. The V and J ends lost 4 bases and 4 bases, in that order; junction bases with no gene match: 15. The CDR3 has 18 residues. CDR3 sequence reads: CASSPQAVGAGGYNEQFF. The CDR3 DNA reads TGCGCCAGCAGCCCACAAGCGGTTGGGGCGGGAGGGTACAATGAGCAGTTCTTC.

This rearrangement joins TRBV14 to TRBJ1-5; weak D call: TRBD1 (6 bases). Germline CDR1 reads SGHDN; CDR2 reads FVKESK. The CDR3 totals 16 residues. The ends were cut back, 0 bases at V and 3 bases at J, with 12 bases in the middle. This CDR3 is CASSQDWGTYNQPQHF. For the CDR3, the DNA is TGTGCCAGCAGCCAAGACTGGGGGACATACAATCAGCCCCAGCATTTT.

The CDR3 region has the DNA TGCGCCAGCAGCGCCGAAAGGGGGGGGAATGAAAAACTGTTTTTT. Translating gives CASSAERGGNEKLFF. The chain links TRBV5-1 to TRBJ1-4; perhaps TRBD1 as D (6 bases). V was shortened by 4 bases and J by 5 bases, with 15 bases between the two germline ends. The CDR3 loop spans 15 amino acids. Per germline, CDR1 SGHRS and CDR2 YFSETQ.

The rearrangement joins TRBV7-7 to TRBJ2-5; no reliable D call. CDR1 SSHAT and CDR2 FNYEAQ come from the germline V gene (reference sequence). The CDR3 is made up of 13 amino acids. Trimming removed 5 bases from V and 4 bases from J, with 11 bases in between. CDR3 sequence: CASSTGVSETQYF. Here the CDR3 DNA reads TGTGCCAGCAGCACTGGAGTGTCAGAGACCCAGTACTTC. Combining the CDR3 with reference TRBV7-7 and TRBJ2-5 gives the whole variable domain GAGVSQSPRYKVTKRGQDVTLRCDPISSHATLYWYQQALGQGPEFLTYFNYEAQPDKSGLPSDRFSAERPEGSISTLTIQRTEQRDSAMYRCASSTGVSETQYFGPGTRLLVL.

This chain connects TRBV4-2 to TRBJ1-2, with 7 bases lining up with TRBD1. This CDR3 is 15 amino acids long. J lost 3 bases, V lost 3 bases, and 7 bases had no gene match. Germline assignment: CDR1 LGHNA and CDR2 YNFKEQ. The CDR3 here is CASSHPGRGDYGYTF. DNA for the CDR3: TGTGCCAGCAGCCACCCGGGCAGGGGGGACTATGGCTACACCTTC.

This chain joins TRBV28 and TRBJ1-6; D is possibly TRBD1 (6 bases). The CDR3 has 14 residues. V was trimmed by 10 bases and J by 8 bases, leaving 18 bases between them. From germline, CDR1 is MDHEN and CDR2 SYDVKM. The CDR3 protein is CANRRTGWDSPLHF. The CDR3 DNA reads TGTGCCAACCGAAGAACAGGGTGGGATTCACCCCTCCACTTT. Full variable domain (rest looked up from reference TRBV28 and TRBJ1-6): DVKVTQSSRYLVKRTGEKVFLECVQDMDHENMFWYRQDPGLGLRLIYFSYDVKMKEKGDIPEGYSVSREKKERFSLILESASTNQTSMYLCANRRTGWDSPLHFGNGTRLTVT.

This clone was seen once. V gene TRBV28 combines with J gene TRBJ1-5, with D possibly matching TRBD1 (5 bases). The V end lost 1 base, the J end lost 2 bases, and 9 bases lay between the germline ends. Germline CDR1 is MDHEN and CDR2 is SYDVKM. This CDR3 contains 15 residues. CDR3 sequence (DNA): TGTGCCAGCAGTTTATCAGGGTCGGGCAATCAGCCCCAGCATTTT. Its translation is CASSLSGSGNQPQHF.

The rearrangement links TRBV5-1 to TRBJ1-3; 7 bases are shared with TRBD1. CDR1 and CDR2 from the germline V gene are SGHRS and YFSETQ. With 2 bases clipped from V and 0 bases from J, the junction kept 5 bases outside the gene matches. The length of the CDR3 is 16 residues. The CDR3 reads CASSLTGADSGNTIYF. CDR3 DNA: TGCGCCAGCAGCTTAACAGGGGCCGACTCTGGAAACACCATATATTTT.

The gene calls are TRBV28 and TRBJ2-7; D possibly corresponds to TRBD2 (6 bases). With 6 bases removed from V and 4 bases from J, the gap between germline ends came to 28 bases. Per the germline V gene, CDR1 is MDHEN and CDR2 is SYDVKM. This CDR3 contains 18 residues. The CDR3 loop is CASSFLGAGVLKGYEQYF. CDR3 coding DNA: TGTGCCAGCAGCTTCCTGGGAGCGGGTGTTCTAAAGGGTTACGAGCAGTACTTC.

This clone was observed a single time. The chain has TRBV7-8 and TRBJ2-3; D gene uncertain. The CDR3 sequence is 14 residues long. V was pared by 5 bases and J by 2 bases, with 11 bases between. The germline CDR1 and CDR2 sequences are SGHVS and FQNEAQ. CDR3 region: CASSPNSVTDTQYF. The CDR3 DNA reads as TGTGCCAGCAGCCCTAACAGTGTCACAGATACGCAGTATTTT.

The rearrangement uses TRBV6-5 and TRBJ1-2; 7 nucleotides match TRBD1. With 4 bases clipped from V and 8 bases from J, the junction kept 10 bases outside the gene matches. This CDR3 is built from 14 residues. Germline loops: CDR1 MNHEY, CDR2 SVGAGI. The CDR3 DNA reads TGTGCCAGCAGTTTGGCAGGGGGGCTGGGAGGCTACACCTTC. It translates to CASSLAGGLGGYTF.

The J gene is TRBJ2-1, the V gene TRBV7-2; D unclear. The V and J ends lost 4 bases and 7 bases respectively, with 5 bases between them. Germline assignment: CDR1 SGHTA and CDR2 FQGNSA. The CDR3 extends over 11 amino acids. CDR3 in DNA: TGTGCCAGCAGCTCCCAAAATGAGCAGTTCTTC. Protein: CASSSQNEQFF.

This chain uses TRBV7-9 with TRBJ1-2, with 10 positions matching TRBD1. With V trimmed by 6 bases and J by 2 bases, 9 bases remained unmatched. This CDR3 is built from 16 residues. CDR1 and CDR2 (germline): SEHNR, FQNEAQ (reference sequence). The CDR3 reads CASRAGTGVKNYGYTF. DNA of the CDR3: TGTGCCAGCAGGGCCGGGACAGGGGTTAAAAACTATGGCTACACCTTC. Complete variable domain (other parts from reference TRBV7-9 and TRBJ1-2): DTGVSQNPRHKITKRGQNVTFRCDPISEHNRLYWYRQTLGQGPEFLTYFQNEAQLEKSRLLSDRFSAERPKGSFSTLEIQRTEQGDSAMYLCASRAGTGVKNYGYTFGSGTRLTVV.

This clone was detected once. The CDR3: CASSHVGTVNEQFF. Here the CDR3 DNA reads TGCGCCAGCAGCCACGTAGGGACAGTCAATGAGCAGTTCTTC. The chain joins TRBV4-3 to TRBJ2-1; 7 bases align to TRBD1. Germline CDR1 is LGHNA and CDR2 is YSLEER. The trim removed 3 bases at V and 6 bases at J, leaving 5 bases unmatched. There are 14 residues in the CDR3.

The chain uses TRBV30 and TRBJ1-1, with no clear D. Germline CDR1 and CDR2: GTSNPN and SVGIG (reference sequence). The CDR3 covers 14 residues. V gave up 6 bases and J gave up 1 base, with 15 bases separating them. This chain's CDR3 is CACSVYHPNTEAFF. For the CDR3, the DNA is TGTGCCTGTAGCGTTTATCACCCGAACACTGAAGCTTTCTTT. Using reference TRBV30 and TRBJ1-1 for the parts outside the CDR3, the full variable domain is SQTIHQWPATLVQPVGSPLSLECTVEGTSNPNLYWYRQAAGRGLQLLFYSVGIGQISSEVPQNLSASRPQDRQFILSSKKLLLSDSGFYLCACSVYHPNTEAFFGQGTRLTVV.

The chain has TRBV5-1 and TRBJ2-1, with 7 bases lining up with TRBD1. The CDR3 runs 14 residues. The V and J ends lost 4 bases and 7 bases, in that order; junction bases with no gene match: 8. Germline CDR1 SGHRS, CDR2 YFSETQ. CDR3 sequence: CASSPLRGPNEQFF. CDR3 DNA: TGCGCCAGCAGCCCCCTAAGGGGGCCAAATGAGCAGTTCTTC.

J is TRBJ2-3 and V is TRBV2; unclear D gene. Trimming took 8 bases from V and 0 from J, leaving 12 bases between them. CDR3 length: 14 residues. Per germline, CDR1 SNHLY and CDR2 FYNNEI. The CDR3 protein is CASLLRVSTDTQYF. The CDR3 DNA follows: TGTGCCAGCTTGCTACGCGTTAGCACAGATACGCAGTATTTT.

The rearrangement links TRBV7-6 to TRBJ2-7; 10 nucleotides match TRBD2. V dropped 6 bases and J dropped 6; count of bases not matched to a gene: 5. Germline values: CDR1 SGHVS, CDR2 FNYEAQ. The CDR3 is made up of 13 amino acids. CDR3 region: CASSSGRRGEQYF. The CDR3 coding sequence is TGTGCCAGCAGTAGCGGGAGGAGGGGCGAGCAGTACTTC.

This clone has only a few counts. This chain joins TRBV6-6 and TRBJ1-4; D may be TRBD1 (5 bases). The CDR3 is 15 amino acids. The ends were cut back, 0 bases at V and 2 bases at J, with 7 bases in the middle. CDR1 MNHNY and CDR2 SVGAGI come from the germline V gene (reference sequence). CDR3 sequence (DNA): TGTGCCAGCAGTTACTCGACAGCGACTAATGAAAAACTGTTTTTT. Its translation is CASSYSTATNEKLFF.